The 15 T cell receptor beta chains below come from one sample, sequenced in a study of response to subunit inactivated influenza vaccine. TCRdb reprocessed the RT-PCR reads via MiXCR and lists one record per CDR3 protein. The table has about 800,000 distinct CDR3 sequences, about 20% seen once. The specimen was PBMCs from blood, collected about 5 days after vaccination. The receptor source for this set is a man aged 45-65 years who received an inactivated influenza vaccine.

The rearrangement joins TRBV3-1 to TRBJ1-1; D ambiguous. CDR1 and CDR2 from the germline V gene are LGHDT and YNNKEL (reference sequence). The CDR3 is made up of 16 amino acids. V lost 4 bases to trimming and J lost 1 base, with 16 bases between them. CDR3 loop: CASSPVATDQNTEAFF. CDR3 nucleotides: TGTGCCAGCAGCCCTGTTGCTACAGATCAGAACACTGAAGCTTTCTTT.

This clonotype was detected many times. The rearrangement uses TRBV5-5 and TRBJ2-1; weak D call: TRBD2 (5 bases). This CDR3 is built from 15 residues. Germline CDR1 reads SGHKS; CDR2 reads YYEKEE (reference sequence). V lost 2 bases and J lost 8, with 17 bases in between. The CDR3 nucleotides read TGTGCCAGCAGCTTCTCTTTGACGGGAAGGGATGAGCAGTTCTTC. This gives the protein CASSFSLTGRDEQFF.

The chain uses TRBV3-1 and TRBJ2-1, with D unresolved. This CDR3 spans 13 amino acids. Trimming took off 4 bases at V and 6 bases at J, with 10 bases between the two ends. CDR1 is LGHDT and CDR2 is YNNKEL in the germline V gene (reference sequence). The CDR3 DNA follows: TGTGCCAGCAGCCTAACGGACCCCAATGAGCAGTTCTTC. Residues: CASSLTDPNEQFF.

This clonotype was seen a few times. The rearrangement links TRBV12-3 or TRBV12-4 to TRBJ2-5; the D gene could be TRBD1 or TRBD2 (5 bases each). This CDR3 comprises 16 residues. V lost 1 base, J lost 5 bases, and 17 bases lay in between. The CDR3 DNA is TGTGCCAGCAGTTTAGATGGATTTGGGGGAACGGAGACCCAGTACTTC. This translates into CASSLDGFGGTETQYF.

This clonotype was counted only a few times. This sequence joins TRBV5-1 and TRBJ2-5; the match to TRBD2 covers 7 bases. Germline-derived CDR1 and CDR2 are SGHRS and YFSETQ. V shed 1 base and J 2 bases; nucleotides not matched to a gene: 8. The CDR3 has 16 amino acids. CDR3 sequence (DNA): TGCGCCAGCAGCTTGAGGCAGCGGGGTAGACAAGAGACCCAGTACTTC. It yields the protein CASSLRQRGRQETQYF. Complete variable domain (other parts from reference TRBV5-1 and TRBJ2-5): KAGVTQTPRYLIKTRGQQVTLSCSPISGHRSVSWYQQTPGQGLQFLFEYFSETQRNKGNFPGRFSGRQFSNSRSEMNVSTLELGDSALYLCASSLRQRGRQETQYFGPGTRLLVL.

The chain uses TRBV12-3 or TRBV12-4 and TRBJ1-1, with a possible D match to TRBD1 (6 bases). The V end lost 6 bases, the J end lost 4 bases, and 15 bases lay between the germline ends. The CDR3 runs to 14 residues. CDR3 DNA sequence: TGTGCCAGCAGCAAACAGGGCTTCATCACTGAAGCTTTCTTT. This encodes CASSKQGFITEAFF.

J is TRBJ1-2 and V is TRBV20-1, with D hard to call. The CDR3 covers 14 residues. Looked up from germline, CDR1 is DFQATT and CDR2 is SNEGSKA (reference sequence). Trimming took 3 bases from V and 0 from J, leaving 11 bases between them. The CDR3 bases are TGCAGTGCTAGGTTCGACAATACTAACTATGGCTACACCTTC. The encoded protein is CSARFDNTNYGYTF.

The table lists this clonotype with a few counts. This chain uses TRBV3-1 with TRBJ1-4; tentative D call: TRBD1 (6 bases). Germline V gives CDR1 LGHDT, CDR2 YNNKEL (reference sequence). This CDR3 spans 16 amino acids. The V end lost 4 bases, the J end lost 6 bases, and 18 bases lay between the germline ends. CDR3: CASSRRGNGEYEKLFF. The DNA of the CDR3 is TGTGCCAGCAGCCGAAGGGGGAACGGTGAATATGAAAAACTGTTTTTT.

The chain has TRBV7-9 and TRBJ1-5; no reliable D call. The CDR3 has 14 amino acids. The V gene lost 2 bases and the J gene lost 5 bases, with 10 bases spanning the gap. The germline gives CDR1 SEHNR, CDR2 FQNEAQ (reference sequence). CDR3 coding DNA: TGTGCCAGCAGCTTATTAACCGCGTATCAGCCCCAGCATTTT. Translating gives CASSLLTAYQPQHF.

This chain connects TRBV5-1 to TRBJ2-2, with 8 bases aligning to TRBD1. Per the germline V gene, CDR1 is SGHRS and CDR2 is YFSETQ. The J segment lost 4 bases and the V segment lost 4 bases, leaving 6 bases of the junction unmatched. This CDR3 has 15 amino acids. The CDR3 reads CASSGGTGFTGELFF. CDR3 bases: TGCGCCAGCAGCGGGGGGACAGGTTTCACCGGGGAGCTGTTTTTT.

There are many counts of this clonotype. The V call is TRBV10-3, the J call TRBJ2-7; 8 nucleotides align to TRBD1. Germline CDR1 ENHRY, CDR2 SYGVKD. The CDR3 is 12 residues long. V gave up 6 bases and J gave up 6 bases; unmatched junction bases: 4. The CDR3 spells CAIRRQGPEQYF. The CDR3 DNA reads as TGTGCCATCAGACGACAGGGGCCCGAGCAGTACTTC.

This clonotype was picked up a small number of times. The V and J genes are TRBV12-3 or TRBV12-4 and TRBJ2-3, with D perhaps TRBD1 (6 bases). The CDR3 length is 15 residues. V was pared by 6 bases and J by 4 bases, with 17 bases between. The CDR3 sequence: CASRKGVHTADTQYF. DNA of the CDR3: TGTGCCAGCAGGAAGGGGGTCCATACTGCAGATACGCAGTATTTT.

V is TRBV15 and J is TRBJ2-6, with D unresolved. V dropped 0 bases and J dropped 2 bases, with 17 bases sitting between them. Germline-derived CDR1 and CDR2 are LNHNV and YYDKDF (reference sequence). The CDR3 length is 19 residues. The CDR3: CATSRDRPGPVPGANVLTF. CDR3 nucleotides: TGTGCCACCAGCAGAGATCGGCCAGGACCCGTCCCTGGGGCCAACGTCCTGACTTTC.

This clonotype was recorded once. The CDR3 DNA is TGTGCCAGCAGCTTAATGGTGGACCCCTACAATGAGCAGTTCTTC. It translates to CASSLMVDPYNEQFF. The rearrangement joins TRBV7-3 to TRBJ2-1, with unresolved D. The CDR3 has 15 residues. V was cut by 1 base and J by 2 bases, with 9 bases left in between. CDR1 is SGHTA and CDR2 is FQGTGA in the germline V gene.

This clonotype was seen a few times. One junction end does not reproduce the germline sequence, and a read error may be involved. The rearrangement joins TRBV5-1 to TRBJ2-3; 14 bases are shared with TRBD2. The CDR3 loop spans 16 amino acids. Germline CDR1 SGHRS, CDR2 YFSETQ. The CDR3 here is CASSLGTSGSIDTQYF. DNA of the CDR3: TGCGCCAGCAGCTTAGGGACTAGCGGGAGCATAGATACGCAGTATTTT.